The entry below describes one T cell receptor (beta chain). The target of this receptor is not known. Per-base qualities were not stored, and no clone one base away is much larger. For the CD8 naive samples, CD45RO-negative cells were positively selected for CCR7, yielding a CD45RA+CCR7+ population from which TemRA cells were excluded. The donors were healthy, HIV-negative adults with no recently reported acute infections or vaccinations. All donors were Caucasian adults living in Nashville, Tennessee, USA. Blood was obtained by leukapheresis, after which PBMCs were separated by Ficoll-Histopaque density gradient centrifugation and cryopreserved in liquid nitrogen vapor phase. Purity and quantity of every magnetically sorted T cell population were checked by analytical flow cytometry. Genomic DNA was isolated from each sorted fraction and quantified by UV absorbance on a Nanodrop 2000c. This record comes from a study of shared clonotypes between healthy human individuals (dated by TCRdb to 2018 to 2021). For the study in its entirety: A few men and a couple of women, aged 18 to 49 years, made up the cohort. For each donor, CD4 naive and CD4 memory were each run on three plates, CD8 naive on two plates, and CD8 memory on one plate. Leukapheresis yielded between about 0.94 and 8.9 billion PBMCs per donor. To increase sequencing depth and limit assay-specific biases, different laboratories used diverse techniques to prepare libraries and sequence TCR repertoires. The study deeply sequenced blood TCR repertoires of several healthy adults to estimate repertoire size and the extent of clonotype sharing between individuals.

TCR CDR3 regions were amplified from genomic DNA by multiplex PCR using the deep immunoSEQ assay. Extracted genomic DNA from each cell subset was spread evenly across all wells of several immunoSEQ 96-well plates, with each plate serving as a replicate. For sorted subsets, each replicate PCR was loaded with approximately 0.2 ug genomic DNA, equivalent to some 27,000 T cell genomes. Purified libraries were quantified with a Qubit 3.0 fluorometer, sized on a Bioanalyzer 2100, and re-quantified with the KAPA Library Quantification kit. Every immunoSEQ 96-well plate was sequenced on a separate single-read 150-cycle Illumina NextSeq 550 flow cell. From the authors' description of their analysis: The immunoSEQ output contained only junctional sequences without quality scores, so filtering could not match that applied to full-length reads. To assign V/J genes and CDR3, sequences were annotated against IMGT germline references using PyIR, a Python wrapper for IgBLAST v1.9. Reads were removed for weak V/J assignments (E-value above 1e-6), missing CDR3, stop codons, out-of-frame junctions, or ambiguous translated residues. V3J clonotypes were defined as sequences sharing an identical inferred V gene, J gene, and CDR3 amino acid sequence. The percentage overlap between two repertoires was calculated by dividing the number of shared unique clonotypes by the size of the smaller repertoire. Repertoire richness was assessed with RTK rarefaction, the Chao1 estimator, and Recon v2.1 estimates of unobserved clonotypes. Generation probabilities were computed with OLGA for all TCRbeta clonotypes obtained by the gDNA method from several donors. The immuneACCESS repertoire file appears here via TCRdb, limited to in-frame rearrangements. These files lack a portion of the clones; in checked studies, under half of the deficit traces to unresolved V genes, and the cause of the others is not known. From that table come the V and J calls and clone size; the DNA was used to work out D and trimming. The sample table lists over 2,000,000 clones, around 93% of them with a count of one. The ten largest account for 1.5% to 2% of the sample.

The germline ends are 13 bases apart after V is trimmed by 5 bases and J by 5 bases. CDR1 and CDR2 are drawn from the germline V gene: SGHAT, FQNNGV. From its cysteine to its phenylalanine, the CDR3 spans 14 amino acids. The kept DNA is CDR3 alone, 42 bases in frame from the first base. Broad study findings and their caveats: The small number of donors limited the genetic and exposure-history diversity represented. Rarefaction of sorted-subset datasets indicated incomplete sequencing despite the large sequencing depth. Clonotypes shared by all four sorted-subset donors showed higher generation probabilities than non-shared clonotypes. Pairwise subsampling led to the expectation that sequencing depth would affect the degree of clonotype sharing among donors. Sampling was restricted to blood, and TCR repertoires in tissues likely differ from the TCR repertoires found in blood. Across a few donors, approximately 4.9% of naive CD4, approximately 4% of naive CD8, roughly 2.3% of memory CD4, and about 0.4% of memory CD8 clonotypes were shared. Estimated clonotype richness was generally larger for naive than for memory subsets.

Sequencing was carried out using naive CD8+ T cells from PBMCs. The cell subset or site label, as the study defines it: CD45RA+CCR7+. The chain is assembled from TRBV11-2 and TRBJ2-4, with the D gene too uncertain to name. This clonotype was sampled from a man between 18 and 29 years old in good health. Some clones in this sample may be carry-over from other donors' samples. The CDR3 in this case is CASSPFPWENIQYF. The DNA sequence is as follows: TGTGCCAGCAGCCCGTTCCCCTGGGAAAACATTCAGTACTTC.